The sequence of this TCR beta chain was determined in a study of Ad26.COV2.S vaccination and SARS-CoV-2 variants. Whole-study findings and limits: Spike-specific responses of CD8+ and CD4+ T cells were reported to display substantial breadth after vaccination. Ad26.COV2.S recipients had broader spike-specific TCRs (P = 0.0014). Vaccine and placebo recipients had comparable breadth of non-spike TCRs.

The repertoire was sequenced with immunoSEQ multiplex PCR; TCRdb's copy has only in-frame clones and lacks some. The sample holds approximately 400,000 clones, roughly nine tenths seen once. About this clone itself: Its target is unknown.

The input for sequencing was peripheral blood, taken after recovery from COVID-19. The sequence was collected from a human donor who had recovered from COVID-19.

DNA of the CDR3: TGCGCCAGCGCCCCCCGAGGGGGACCGTACCAAGAGACCCAGTACTTC. Protein product: CASAPRGGPYQETQYF. The chain employs TRBV4-1 and TRBJ2-5, with a possible D match to TRBD1 (6 bases). The CDR3 loop spans 16 amino acids. The V end was cut by 8 bases, the J end by 0 bases, with 19 bases between. Germline V CDR1 and CDR2: MGHRA, YSYEKL.